This T cell receptor (beta chain) was sequenced for a study of blood T cell repertoires in COVID-19. Measured with immunoSEQ multiplex PCR; TCRdb has only the in-frame clones, and not every one. The sample holds around 35,000 clones, approximately 89% seen once. With V trimmed by 3 bases and J by 3 bases, 7 bases remained unmatched. Germline V gene lookup returns CDR1 MDHEN and CDR2 SYDVKM. The CDR3 runs 15 residues. The V gene is TRBV28, the J gene TRBJ2-7, with 8 bases matching TRBD2. The sequenced sample consisted of peripheral blood. This receptor was taken from a human donor in a cohort sampled during active COVID-19. Here the CDR3 DNA reads TGTGCCAGCAGTTTGGGACTAGGGGAACACTACGAGCAGTACTTC. This encodes CASSLGLGEHYEQYF.